These T cell receptor beta chains were read from a single sample in a study of beta chain features in type 1 diabetes. Profiling relied on immunoSEQ multiplex PCR, and the TCRdb table lists in-frame clones only, not all of them. The repertoire includes roughly 170,000 clones, 13% of them detected once, and roughly 0.56% sits in the top ten. The sequenced sample consisted of central memory CD4+ T cells from blood. All receptors come from a woman aged 18-29 years in good health. The CDR3 runs from the conserved cysteine through the conserved F or W. The D gene is left open where the match is weak. For some rows the clone size is stated as once, few or many, or as a class when expanded; others skip it.

few | TRBJ2-5 | TRBD1 | TRBV5-1 | TGCGCCAGCAGGCAAACAGGGGGCGCTAACCCAGAGACCCAGTACTTC | CASRQTGGANPETQYF
NA | TRBJ2-1 | TRBD2 | TRBV7-2 | TGTGCCAGCAGCTTGAGCGGGAGGGCCGTTCGGGGGCAGTTCTTC | CASSLSGRAVRGQFF
few | TRBJ2-5 | TRBD2 | TRBV7-2 | TGTGCCAGCAGCCCCCTCAGCGGGAGAGGGGAAAAGACCCAGTACTTC | CASSPLSGRGEKTQYF
few | TRBJ2-1 | TRBD2 | TRBV5-4 | TGTGCCAGCAGCTTGGGTCCTAGCGGGAGCTCCTACAATGAGCAGTTCTTC | CASSLGPSGSSYNEQFF
NA | TRBJ1-2 | TRBD1 | TRBV6-6 | TGTGCCAGCAGCCCCCAATGGGGGACAGGATATGGCTACACCTTC | CASSPQWGTGYGYTF
NA | TRBJ2-5 | TRBD1 | TRBV7-2 | TGTGCCAGCAGCTCCGACAGGGGGGAGACCCAGTACTTC | CASSSDRGETQYF
NA | TRBJ2-1 | TRBD2 | TRBV5-1 | TGCGCCAGCAGCACCGGCCCACTAGCGGGGAATGAGCAGTTCTTC | CASSTGPLAGNEQFF
few | TRBJ2-7 | TRBD2 | TRBV9 | TGTGCCAGCAGCGTAGGGACTAGCCGCTCCTACGAGCAGTACTTC | CASSVGTSRSYEQYF
many | TRBJ2-5 | NA | TRBV28 | TGTGCCAGCAGTAACAGGGAGGGGACCCAGTACTTC | CASSNREGTQYF
few | TRBJ1-5 | NA | TRBV7-2 | TGTGCCAGCAGCCCACAGGTCAATCAGCCCCAGCATTTT | CASSPQVNQPQHF
NA | TRBJ2-4 | TRBD1 | TRBV28 | TGTGCCAGCAACGACAGGGGCGCGGGCAAAAACATTCAGTACTTC | CASNDRGAGKNIQYF
few | TRBJ2-3 | TRBD2 | TRBV4-1 | TGCGCCAGCAGCCCCGGGACTAGCGGCACAGATACGCAGTATTTT | CASSPGTSGTDTQYF
NA | TRBJ2-1 | NA | TRBV6-5 | TGTGCCATCAGTGAGCAGGGCAATGAGCAGTTCTTC | CAISEQGNEQFF
few | TRBJ2-7 | NA | TRBV5-8 | TGTGCCAGCAGCTTCTACACCAGGGGGGTAGAGCAGTACTTC | CASSFYTRGVEQYF
NA | TRBJ2-5 | TRBD2 | TRBV5-1 | TGCGCCAGCAGTAGCGGGAGTTCGGAGACCCAGTACTTC | CASSSGSSETQYF
NA | TRBJ2-3 | TRBD2 | TRBV4-3 | TGCGCCAGCAGCCAGGCACAGGGACTAGCGGGACGACCCGCAGATACGCAGTATTTT | CASSQAQGLAGRPADTQYF
NA | TRBJ2-3 | NA | TRBV21-1 | TGTGCCAGCAGCAAAGAGGAGGCGGGGGGCACAGATACGCAGTATTTT | CASSKEEAGGTDTQYF
few | TRBJ2-1 | TRBD1 | TRBV28 | TGTGCCAGCAGGCTACAGGGGGCCCAGGCAGGTGAGCAGTTCTTC | CASRLQGAQAGEQFF
few | TRBJ2-2 | NA | TRBV7-9 | TGTGCCAGCAGCCGGACAGTTGTCGGGGAGCTGTTTTTT | CASSRTVVGELFF
NA | TRBJ2-5 | TRBD2 | TRBV11-1 | TGTGCCAGCAGCACCTTAGCGGGGGTGGACTTC | CASSTLAGVDF
NA | TRBJ2-1 | TRBD2 | TRBV7-9 | TGTGCCAGCAGCGCACTAGCGGGAGGATACAATGAGCAGTTCTTC | CASSALAGGYNEQFF
few | TRBJ2-6 | TRBD1 | TRBV28 | TGTGCCAGCAGTTTGTCGGGACAGAGGCACGTCCTGACTTTC | CASSLSGQRHVLTF